This T cell receptor beta chain appears in the sequencing data of a study of T-cell memory formation after mild COVID-19. From the 5' RACE reads, TCRdb called clonotypes with MiXCR, one entry per CDR3 protein. The table lists fewer than 70,000 distinct CDR3 sequences, more than 8% of them singletons. This clonotype has more than one count but fewer than ten. V was trimmed by 0 bases and J by 4 bases, leaving 9 bases between them. The germline V gene encodes CDR1 SGHAT and CDR2 FQNNGV. This CDR3 region has 14 residues. J is TRBJ2-5 and V is TRBV11-2; D unresolved. Sequenced: PBMCs or a T cell subset sorted from them (not recorded which). The receptor's source is a man younger than 35 who had mild COVID-19 (a few samples of this study predate the infection). Cell type and time point are not known. The CDR3 DNA reads as TGTGCCAGCAGCTTAGATTCCCCAACAGAGACCCAGTACTTC. Translating gives CASSLDSPTETQYF.